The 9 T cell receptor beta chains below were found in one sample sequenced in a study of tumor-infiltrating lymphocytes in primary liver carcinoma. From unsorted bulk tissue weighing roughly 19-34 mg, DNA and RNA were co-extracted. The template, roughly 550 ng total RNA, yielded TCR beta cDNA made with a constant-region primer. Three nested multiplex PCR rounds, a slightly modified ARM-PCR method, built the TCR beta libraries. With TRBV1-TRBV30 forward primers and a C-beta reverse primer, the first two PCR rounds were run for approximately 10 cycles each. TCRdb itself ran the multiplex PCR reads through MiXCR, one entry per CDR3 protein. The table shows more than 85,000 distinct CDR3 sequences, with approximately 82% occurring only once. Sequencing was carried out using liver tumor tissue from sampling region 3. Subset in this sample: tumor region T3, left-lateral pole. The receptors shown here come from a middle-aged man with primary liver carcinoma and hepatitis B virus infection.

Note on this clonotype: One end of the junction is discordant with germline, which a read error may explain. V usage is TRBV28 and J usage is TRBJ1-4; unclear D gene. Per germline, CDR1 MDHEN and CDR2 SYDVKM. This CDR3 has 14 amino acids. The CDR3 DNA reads TGTGTCAGCAGCTTAACCGGGATTAATGAAAAACTGTTTTTT. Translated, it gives CVSSLTGINEKLFF.

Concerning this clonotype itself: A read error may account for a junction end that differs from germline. This CDR3 is CACSPSTGLNYGYTF. The CDR3 nucleotides read TGCGCCTGCAGCCCGTCCACTGGACTCAACTACGGCTACACCTTC. The V and J genes are TRBV4-1 and TRBJ1-2; no definite D call. The CDR3 length is 15 residues. Germline CDR1 is MGHRA and CDR2 is YSYEKL.

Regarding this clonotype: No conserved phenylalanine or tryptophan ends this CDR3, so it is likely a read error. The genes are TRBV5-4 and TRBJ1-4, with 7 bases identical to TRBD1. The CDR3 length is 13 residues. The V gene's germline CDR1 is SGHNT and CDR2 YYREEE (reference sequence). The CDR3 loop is CASSQTGTEKLFI. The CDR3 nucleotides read TGCGCCAGCAGCCAGACAGGGACCGAAAAACTGTTTATT.

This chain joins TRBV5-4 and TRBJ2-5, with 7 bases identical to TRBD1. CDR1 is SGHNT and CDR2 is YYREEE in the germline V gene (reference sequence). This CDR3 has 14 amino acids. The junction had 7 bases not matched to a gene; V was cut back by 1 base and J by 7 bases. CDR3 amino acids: CASSLLGGGVTQYF. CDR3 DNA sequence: TGTGCCAGCAGCTTGCTAGGGGGCGGTGTGACCCAGTACTTC. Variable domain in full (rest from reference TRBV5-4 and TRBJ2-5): ETGVTQSPTHLIKTRGQQVTLRCSSQSGHNTVSWYQQALGQGPQFIFQYYREEENGRGNFPPRFSGLQFPNYSSELNVNALELDDSALYLCASSLLGGGVTQYFGPGTRLLVL.

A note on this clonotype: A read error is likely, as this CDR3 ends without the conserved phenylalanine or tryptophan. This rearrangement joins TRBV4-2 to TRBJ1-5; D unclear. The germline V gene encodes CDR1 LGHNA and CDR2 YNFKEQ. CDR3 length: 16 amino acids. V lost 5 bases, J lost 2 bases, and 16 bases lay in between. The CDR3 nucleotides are TGTGCCAGCAGCGAGGCGGCGGGTGCAGGCAATCAGCCCCAGCATTCT. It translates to CASSEAAGAGNQPQHS.

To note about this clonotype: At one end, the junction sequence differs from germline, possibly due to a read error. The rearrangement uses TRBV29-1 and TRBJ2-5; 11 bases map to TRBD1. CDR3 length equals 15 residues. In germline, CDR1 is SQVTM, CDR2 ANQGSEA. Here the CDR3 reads CSVEADRGRAGTQCF. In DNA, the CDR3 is TGCAGCGTTGAAGCGGACAGGGGGCGGGCAGGGACCCAGTGCTTC.

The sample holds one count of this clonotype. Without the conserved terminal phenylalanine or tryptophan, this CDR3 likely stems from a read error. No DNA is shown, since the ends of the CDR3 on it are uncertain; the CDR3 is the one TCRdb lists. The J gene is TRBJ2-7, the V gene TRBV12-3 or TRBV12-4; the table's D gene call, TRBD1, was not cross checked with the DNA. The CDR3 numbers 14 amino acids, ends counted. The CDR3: CASSQGQGAYERYL.

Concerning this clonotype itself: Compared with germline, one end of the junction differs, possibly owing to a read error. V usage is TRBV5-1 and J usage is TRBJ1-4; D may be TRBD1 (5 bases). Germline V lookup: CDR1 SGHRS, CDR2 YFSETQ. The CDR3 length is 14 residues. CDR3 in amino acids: CSSSLRGNNEKLFF. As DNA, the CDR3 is TGCTCCAGCAGCCTACGGGGGAATAATGAAAAACTGTTTTTT.

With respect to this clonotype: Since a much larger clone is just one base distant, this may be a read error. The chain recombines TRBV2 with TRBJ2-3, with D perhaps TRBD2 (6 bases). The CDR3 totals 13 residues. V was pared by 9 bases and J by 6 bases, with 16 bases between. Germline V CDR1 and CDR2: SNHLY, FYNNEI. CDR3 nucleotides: TGTGCCAGTTCTAGCGCGATGCGGGATACGCAGTATTTT. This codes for CASSSAMRDTQYF.